This passage covers 21 T cell receptor beta chains from one sample sequenced in a study of blood T cell repertoires in COVID-19. Clones were sequenced by immunoSEQ multiplex PCR, and TCRdb holds only the in-frame ones, with some missing. The table records 200,000 to 250,000 clones, around 90% of them present only once. Sequenced: peripheral blood. The origin of the receptors is a man in his sixties with COVID-19, enrolled during active disease.

The chain carries TRBV2 and TRBJ2-3, with 9 bases matching TRBD2. The CDR3 has 14 amino acids. CDR1 SNHLY and CDR2 FYNNEI come from the germline V gene. With 7 bases clipped from V and 4 bases from J, the junction kept 6 bases outside the gene matches. CDR3 region: CASISGGLADTQYF. In DNA, the CDR3 is TGTGCCAGCATTAGCGGGGGTTTGGCAGATACGCAGTATTTT.

This clone occurred once. This chain links TRBV6-5 with TRBJ1-4; TRBD1 matches 12 bases. The CDR3 length is 14 residues. The ends lost 7 bases at V and 8 bases at J; junction bases unmatched: 5. Germline V gives CDR1 MNHEY, CDR2 SVGAGI. The CDR3: CASKPGQGAEKLFF. The CDR3 DNA reads TGTGCCAGCAAACCGGGACAGGGGGCAGAAAAACTGTTTTTT.

The J gene is TRBJ1-1, the V gene TRBV7-9; D call uncertain. The CDR3 contains 16 residues. Looked up from germline, CDR1 is SEHNR and CDR2 is FQNEAQ (reference sequence). V was cut by 8 bases and J by 0 bases, with 19 bases left in between. This chain's CDR3 is CASPRGPGSMNTEAFF. DNA of the CDR3: TGTGCCAGCCCCCGTGGTCCGGGGAGCATGAACACTGAAGCTTTCTTT.

This chain uses TRBV6-2 or TRBV6-3 with TRBJ2-7, with TRBD2 as a possible D gene (5 bases). Trimming cost V 2 bases and J 2 bases, with 13 bases left between them. Germline V gene lookup returns CDR1 MNHEY and CDR2 SVGEGT. The CDR3 spans 15 residues. The CDR3 is CASSYTTGRTYEQYF. Here the CDR3 DNA reads TGTGCCAGCAGTTACACGACGGGGAGAACCTACGAGCAGTACTTC.

The chain is built from TRBV6-5 and TRBJ2-7; possible D gene TRBD1, 6 bases. Trimming shortened V by 7 bases and J by 0 bases, and 16 bases separated the two germline ends. The CDR3 consists of 15 residues. Germline V gives CDR1 MNHEY, CDR2 SVGAGI. For the CDR3, the DNA is TGTGCCAGCACAACTAGGGGGACGAGCTCCTACGAGCAGTACTTC. This codes for CASTTRGTSSYEQYF.

This clone has just one count. The chain couples TRBV19 to TRBJ1-5; 7 bases are shared with TRBD1. This CDR3 comprises 17 residues. Trimming removed 8 bases from V and 3 bases from J; junction bases left unmatched: 16. The germline V gene encodes CDR1 LNHDA and CDR2 SQIVND (reference sequence). CDR3 sequence: CASVLSSGTDYNQPQHF. In DNA, the CDR3 is TGTGCCAGTGTTCTCTCTTCCGGGACAGACTACAATCAGCCCCAGCATTTT.

The J gene is TRBJ1-2, the V gene TRBV28, with 8 positions matching TRBD1. This CDR3 contains 16 residues. Germline assignment: CDR1 MDHEN and CDR2 SYDVKM. The junction had 8 bases not matched to a gene; V was cut back by 3 bases and J by 2 bases. The DNA for the CDR3 is TGTGCCAGCAGTTTGGGGACAGGATCACCAAACTATGGCTACACCTTC. Protein sequence: CASSLGTGSPNYGYTF.

The rearrangement links TRBV5-4 to TRBJ2-1; tentative D call: TRBD2 (5 bases). The CDR3 has 15 amino acids. V was shortened by 4 bases and J by 4 bases, with 15 bases between the two germline ends. Germline CDR1 is SGHNT and CDR2 is YYREEE (reference sequence). The CDR3 is CASSTPASRYNEQFF. CDR3 in DNA: TGTGCCAGCAGCACCCCGGCTAGCCGATACAATGAGCAGTTCTTC.

The J gene is TRBJ2-5, the V gene TRBV5-1, with TRBD1 identical over 7 bases. The germline CDR1 and CDR2 sequences are SGHRS and YFSETQ. V dropped 0 bases and J dropped 7; count of bases not matched to a gene: 6. The CDR3 consists of 14 residues. The CDR3: CASSLDPTGVTQYF. The CDR3 DNA reads as TGCGCCAGCAGCTTGGATCCTACAGGGGTGACCCAGTACTTC.

The chain is built from TRBV4-1 and TRBJ1-2, with D perhaps TRBD1 (6 bases). The germline gives CDR1 MGHRA, CDR2 YSYEKL. The CDR3 has 14 amino acids. The V end was cut by 3 bases, the J end by 3 bases, with 11 bases between. CDR3 in amino acids: CASSHYREDYGYTF. As DNA, the CDR3 is TGCGCCAGCAGCCACTACAGGGAAGACTATGGCTACACCTTC.

The gene calls are TRBV5-5 and TRBJ2-7; 9 nucleotides match TRBD2. Germline V CDR1 and CDR2: SGHKS, YYEKEE (reference sequence). Unmatched junction bases numbered 6, after V lost 4 bases and J lost 1 base. The length of the CDR3 is 15 residues. The DNA of the CDR3 is TGTGCCAGCAGCCGATTTAGCGGGGGTTCCTACGAGCAGTACTTC. Its translation: CASSRFSGGSYEQYF.

The V and J genes are TRBV5-5 and TRBJ2-1, with 11 bases identical to TRBD2. Unmatched junction bases numbered 8, after V lost 4 bases and J lost 8 bases. Germline assignment: CDR1 SGHKS and CDR2 YYEKEE (reference sequence). The CDR3 contains 15 residues. This CDR3 is CASSPTSGVAHEQFF. CDR3 DNA: TGTGCCAGCAGCCCGACTAGCGGGGTGGCTCATGAGCAGTTCTTC.

The rearrangement links TRBV4-1 to TRBJ2-7; D unresolved. V lost 2 bases and J 1 base, leaving 9 bases between the germline ends. This CDR3 is built from 14 residues. Germline-derived CDR1 and CDR2 are MGHRA and YSYEKL. The CDR3 is CASSQFGGSYEQYF. CDR3 nucleotides: TGCGCCAGCAGCCAATTTGGCGGATCCTACGAGCAGTACTTC.

The chain uses TRBV5-1 and TRBJ1-6; 8 bases are shared with TRBD1. Germline V gene sequence: CDR1 SGHRS, CDR2 YFSETQ. V trimming: 2 bases; J trimming: 5 bases; junction bases outside the gene matches: 0. This CDR3 comprises 14 residues. Here the CDR3 DNA reads TGCGCCAGCAGCTTACAGGGGGATAATTCACCCCTCCACTTT. Encoded protein: CASSLQGDNSPLHF.

This chain links TRBV3-1 (or the pseudogene TRBV3-2) with TRBJ2-1; 13 bases line up with TRBD2. Germline V lookup: CDR1 LGHDT, CDR2 YNNKEL (reference sequence). This CDR3 comprises 20 residues. With V trimmed by 4 bases and J by 0 bases, 12 bases remained unmatched. For the CDR3, the DNA is TGTGCCAGCAGCCCTACGCTCGGGACTAGCGGGGTTAGCTCCTACAATGAGCAGTTCTTC. The encoded protein is CASSPTLGTSGVSSYNEQFF.

The chain links TRBV18 to TRBJ2-5, with 9 bases that match TRBD1. The CDR3 is made up of 15 amino acids. Germline assignment: CDR1 KGHSH and CDR2 LQKENI. V was pared by 3 bases and J by 4 bases, with 6 bases of the junction left unmatched. CDR3 coding DNA: TGTGCCAGCTCACCCGGGACAGGGTCTAGAGAGACCCAGTACTTC. It translates to CASSPGTGSRETQYF.

The rearrangement uses TRBV2 and TRBJ1-2; 9 nucleotides align to TRBD1. Germline CDR1 and CDR2: SNHLY and FYNNEI. This CDR3 contains 13 residues. Trimming at V came to 5 bases and at J to 6 bases, leaving 4 bases not matched to a gene. The CDR3, as DNA: TGTGCCAGCAGTTCCGGGACAGGGAATGGCTACACCTTC. This codes for CASSSGTGNGYTF.

This chain uses TRBV18 with TRBJ1-6, with D possibly being TRBD1 (5 bases). V shed 7 bases and J shed 9 bases, with 13 bases lying between them. The CDR3 has 13 residues. The germline V gene encodes CDR1 KGHSH and CDR2 LQKENI. CDR3 protein: CASWEGVTSPLHF. The CDR3, as DNA: TGTGCCAGCTGGGAAGGGGTGACTTCACCCCTCCACTTT.

The chain joins TRBV2 to TRBJ1-5, with 9 bases matching TRBD1. The CDR3 contains 13 residues. The V gene's germline CDR1 is SNHLY and CDR2 FYNNEI. After removal of 7 bases from V and 6 bases from J, the junction contained 4 bases not matched to a gene. CDR3 nucleotides: TGTGCCAGCAACGCGGGACAGGGTCAGCCCCAGCATTTT. Protein: CASNAGQGQPQHF.

This clone was detected once. The V call is TRBV6-5, the J call TRBJ2-7; tentatively, D is TRBD1 (5 bases). Germline V gives CDR1 MNHEY, CDR2 SVGAGI. Deletions cut 3 bases from V and 1 base from J, with 10 bases between. The length of the CDR3 is 14 residues. In nucleotides, the CDR3 is TGTGCCAGCAGTTATTACCAGGGTTCCTACGAGCAGTACTTC. It is translated as CASSYYQGSYEQYF.

This clone was counted between two and nine times. The chain links TRBV19 to TRBJ2-2, with D maybe TRBD2 (6 bases). This CDR3 is built from 15 residues. CDR1 and CDR2 (germline): LNHDA, SQIVND (reference sequence). Between the trimmed V and J ends, which lost 4 bases and 1 base, there was a span of 10 bases. In DNA form, the CDR3 reads TGTGCCAGTAGTACCCGGAGGGAGAACACCGGGGAGCTGTTTTTT. The encoded protein is CASSTRRENTGELFF.